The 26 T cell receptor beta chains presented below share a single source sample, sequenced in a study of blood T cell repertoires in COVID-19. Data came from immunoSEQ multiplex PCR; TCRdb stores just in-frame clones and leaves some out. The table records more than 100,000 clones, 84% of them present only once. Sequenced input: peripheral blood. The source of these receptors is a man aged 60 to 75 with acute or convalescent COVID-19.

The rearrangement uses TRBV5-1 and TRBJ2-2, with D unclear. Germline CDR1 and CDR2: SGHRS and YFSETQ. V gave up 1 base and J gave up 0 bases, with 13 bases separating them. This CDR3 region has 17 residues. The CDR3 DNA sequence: TGCGCCAGCAGCTTGTACCTAGTAGCACCGAACACCGGGGAGCTGTTTTTT. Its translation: CASSLYLVAPNTGELFF.

CDR3 residues: CASSPSIGMNTEAFF. In DNA form, the CDR3 reads TGTGCCAGCAGCCCCTCAATCGGGATGAACACTGAAGCTTTCTTT. The gene calls are TRBV7-9 and TRBJ1-1, with D unclear. The CDR3 covers 15 residues. Germline V gene data show CDR1 as SEHNR and CDR2 as FQNEAQ (reference sequence). V was cut by 5 bases and J by 0 bases, with 13 bases left in between.

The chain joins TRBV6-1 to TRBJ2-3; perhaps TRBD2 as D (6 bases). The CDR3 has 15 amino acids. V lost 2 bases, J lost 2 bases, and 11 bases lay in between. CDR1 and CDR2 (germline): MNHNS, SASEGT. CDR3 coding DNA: TGTGCCAGCAGTGAAACGGGCGGGATCACAGATACGCAGTATTTT. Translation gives CASSETGGITDTQYF.

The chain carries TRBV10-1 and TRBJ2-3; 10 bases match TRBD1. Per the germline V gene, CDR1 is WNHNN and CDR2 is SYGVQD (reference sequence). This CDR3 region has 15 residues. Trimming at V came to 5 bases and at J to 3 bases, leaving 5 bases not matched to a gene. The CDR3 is CASSSDRGRTDTQYF. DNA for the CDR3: TGCGCCAGCAGTTCCGACAGGGGGCGAACAGATACGCAGTATTTT.

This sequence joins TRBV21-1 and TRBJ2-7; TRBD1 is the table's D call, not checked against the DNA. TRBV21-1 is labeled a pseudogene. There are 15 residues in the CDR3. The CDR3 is CASLGGDRVIYEQYF. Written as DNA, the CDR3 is TGTGCCAGCTTGGGAGGGGACAGGGTAATTTACGAGCAGTACTTC.

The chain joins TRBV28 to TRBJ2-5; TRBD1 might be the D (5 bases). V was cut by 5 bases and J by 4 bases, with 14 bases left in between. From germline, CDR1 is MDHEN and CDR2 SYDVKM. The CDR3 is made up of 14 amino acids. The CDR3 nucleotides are TGTGCCAGCAGTGCCTTTGATAGGGGAGAGACCCAGTACTTC. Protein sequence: CASSAFDRGETQYF.

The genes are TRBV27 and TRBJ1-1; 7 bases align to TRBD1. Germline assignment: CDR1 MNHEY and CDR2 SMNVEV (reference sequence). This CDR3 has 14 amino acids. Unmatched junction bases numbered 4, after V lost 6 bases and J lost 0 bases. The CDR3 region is CASSPDRVNTEAFF. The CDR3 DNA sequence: TGTGCCAGCAGCCCTGACAGGGTGAACACTGAAGCTTTCTTT.

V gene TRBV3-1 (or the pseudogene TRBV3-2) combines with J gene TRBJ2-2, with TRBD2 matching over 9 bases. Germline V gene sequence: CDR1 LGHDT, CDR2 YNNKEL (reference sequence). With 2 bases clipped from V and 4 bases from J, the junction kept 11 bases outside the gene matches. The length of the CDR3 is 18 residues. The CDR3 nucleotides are TGTGCCAGCAGCCAACCCCGAGGTACTAGCGGGCCCACCGGGGAGCTGTTTTTT. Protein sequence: CASSQPRGTSGPTGELFF.

The DNA for the CDR3 is TGTGCCAGCAGCCAACAGGCCGGGACAGCTGAAAAACTGTTTTTT. Translation gives CASSQQAGTAEKLFF. The chain is built from TRBV6-6 and TRBJ1-4; TRBD1 matches 7 bases. The junction had 11 bases not matched to a gene; V was cut back by 6 bases and J by 7 bases. Per the germline V gene, CDR1 is MNHNY and CDR2 is SVGAGI (reference sequence). There are 15 residues in the CDR3.

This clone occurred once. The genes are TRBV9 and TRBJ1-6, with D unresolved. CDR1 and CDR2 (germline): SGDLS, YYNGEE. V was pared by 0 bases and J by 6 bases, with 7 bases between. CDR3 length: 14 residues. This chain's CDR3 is CASSVDGINSPLHF. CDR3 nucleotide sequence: TGTGCCAGCAGCGTAGACGGGATTAATTCACCCCTCCACTTT.

The CDR3 is CAWSGGWETQYF. CDR3 in DNA: TGTGCCTGGAGTGGAGGGTGGGAGACCCAGTACTTC. The chain employs TRBV30 and TRBJ2-5, with D maybe TRBD2 (5 bases). V was pared by 1 base and J by 5 bases, with 8 bases between. CDR3 length: 12 amino acids. Looked up from germline, CDR1 is GTSNPN and CDR2 is SVGIG (reference sequence).

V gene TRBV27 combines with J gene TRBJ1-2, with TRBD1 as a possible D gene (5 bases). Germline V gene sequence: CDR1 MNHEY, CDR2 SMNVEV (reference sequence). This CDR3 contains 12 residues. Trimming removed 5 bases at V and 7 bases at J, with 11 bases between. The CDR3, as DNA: TGTGCCAGCAGTAACACAGGTGGTGGCTACACCTTC. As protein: CASSNTGGGYTF.

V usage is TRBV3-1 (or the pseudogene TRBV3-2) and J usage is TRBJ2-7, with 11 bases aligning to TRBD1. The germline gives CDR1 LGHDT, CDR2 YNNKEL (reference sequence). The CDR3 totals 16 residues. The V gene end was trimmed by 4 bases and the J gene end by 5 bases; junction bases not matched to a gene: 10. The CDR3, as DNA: TGTGCCAGCAGCCCGGCCGGGGGACAGGGGGGCGACGAGCAGTACTTC. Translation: CASSPAGGQGGDEQYF.

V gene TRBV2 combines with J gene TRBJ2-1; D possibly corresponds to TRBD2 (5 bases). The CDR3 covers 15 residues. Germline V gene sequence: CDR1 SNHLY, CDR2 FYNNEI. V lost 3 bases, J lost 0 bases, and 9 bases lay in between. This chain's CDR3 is CASSEAGTSYNEQFF. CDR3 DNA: TGTGCCAGCAGTGAGGCGGGTACCTCCTACAATGAGCAGTTCTTC.

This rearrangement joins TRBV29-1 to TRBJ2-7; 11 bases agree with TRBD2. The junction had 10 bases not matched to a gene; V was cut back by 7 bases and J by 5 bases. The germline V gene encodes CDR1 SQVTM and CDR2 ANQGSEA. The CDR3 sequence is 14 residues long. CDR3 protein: CSATTSGKVDEQYF. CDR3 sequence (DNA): TGCAGCGCAACGACTAGCGGGAAGGTCGACGAGCAGTACTTC.

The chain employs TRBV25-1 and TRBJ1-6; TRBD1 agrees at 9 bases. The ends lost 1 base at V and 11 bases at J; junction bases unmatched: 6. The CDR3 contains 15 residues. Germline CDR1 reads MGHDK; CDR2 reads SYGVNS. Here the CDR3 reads CASSESGTGLTPLHF. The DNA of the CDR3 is TGTGCCAGCAGTGAATCGGGGACAGGGTTGACACCCCTCCACTTT. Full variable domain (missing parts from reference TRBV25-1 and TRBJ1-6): EADIYQTPRYLVIGTGKKITLECSQTMGHDKMYWYQQDPGMELHLIHYSYGVNSTEKGDLSSESTVSRIRTEHFPLTLESARPSHTSQYLCASSESGTGLTPLHFGNGTRLTVT.

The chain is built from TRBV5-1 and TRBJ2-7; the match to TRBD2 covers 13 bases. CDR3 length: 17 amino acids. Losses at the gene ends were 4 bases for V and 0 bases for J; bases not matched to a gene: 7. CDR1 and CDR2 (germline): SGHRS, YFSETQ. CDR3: CASSPPGLAGRSYEQYF. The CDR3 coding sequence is TGCGCCAGCAGCCCCCCGGGACTAGCGGGACGCTCCTACGAGCAGTACTTC.

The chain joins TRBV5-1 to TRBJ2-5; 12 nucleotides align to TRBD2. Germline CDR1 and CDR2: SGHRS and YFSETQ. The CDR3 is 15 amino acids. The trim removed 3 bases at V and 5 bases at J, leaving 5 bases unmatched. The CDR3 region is CASSSSGRAGETQYF. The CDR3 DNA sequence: TGCGCCAGCAGCTCTAGCGGGAGGGCCGGGGAGACCCAGTACTTC.

Here the CDR3 reads CASRREGGRYNEQFF. In DNA form, the CDR3 reads TGTGCCAGCAGACGAGAGGGAGGACGTTACAATGAGCAGTTCTTC. The chain carries TRBV6-5 and TRBJ2-1; a weak D match, TRBD2 (6 bases). This CDR3 is built from 15 residues. V lost 6 bases, J lost 4 bases, and 16 bases lay in between. CDR1 is MNHEY and CDR2 is SVGAGI in the germline V gene.

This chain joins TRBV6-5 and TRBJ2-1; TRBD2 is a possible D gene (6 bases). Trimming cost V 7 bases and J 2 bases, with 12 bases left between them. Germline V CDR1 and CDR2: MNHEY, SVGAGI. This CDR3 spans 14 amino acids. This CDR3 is CASNLSGAYNEQFF. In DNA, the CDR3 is TGTGCCAGCAATCTTAGCGGAGCCTACAATGAGCAGTTCTTC.

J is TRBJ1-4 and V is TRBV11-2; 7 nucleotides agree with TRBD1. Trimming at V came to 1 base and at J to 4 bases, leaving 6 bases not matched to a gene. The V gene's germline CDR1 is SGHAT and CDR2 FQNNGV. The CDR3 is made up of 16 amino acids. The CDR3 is CASSLAAGTDNEKLFF. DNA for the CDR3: TGTGCCAGCAGCTTAGCGGCCGGGACAGATAATGAAAAACTGTTTTTT.

CDR3 region: CASSELAGYNEQFF. CDR3 in DNA: TGTGCCAGCAGTGAACTAGCGGGGTACAATGAGCAGTTCTTC. The chain uses TRBV2 and TRBJ2-1; 9 bases fit TRBD2. The CDR3 is made up of 14 amino acids. Germline loops: CDR1 SNHLY, CDR2 FYNNEI. The V segment lost 2 bases and the J segment 4 bases; nucleotides outside the gene matches: 0.

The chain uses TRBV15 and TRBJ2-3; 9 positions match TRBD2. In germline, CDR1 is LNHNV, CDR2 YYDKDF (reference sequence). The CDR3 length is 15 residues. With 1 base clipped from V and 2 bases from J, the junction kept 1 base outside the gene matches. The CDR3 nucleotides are TGTGCCACCAGCAGAGTAGCGGGGGTCACAGATACGCAGTATTTT. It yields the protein CATSRVAGVTDTQYF.

The CDR3 nucleotides are TGTGCCAGCAGTTACTGGGGCAGGGGGAACACTGAAGCTTTCTTT. Translated, it gives CASSYWGRGNTEAFF. The chain joins TRBV6-5 to TRBJ1-1, with a weak D call TRBD1 (6 bases). V shed 1 base and J shed 1 base, with 10 bases lying between them. The CDR3 covers 15 residues. In germline, CDR1 is MNHEY, CDR2 SVGAGI.

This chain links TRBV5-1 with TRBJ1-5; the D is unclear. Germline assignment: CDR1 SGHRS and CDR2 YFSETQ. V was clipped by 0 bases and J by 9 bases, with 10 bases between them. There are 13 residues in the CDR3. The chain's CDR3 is CASSLEGDRPQHF. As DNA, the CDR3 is TGCGCCAGCAGCTTGGAGGGAGATCGGCCCCAGCATTTT.

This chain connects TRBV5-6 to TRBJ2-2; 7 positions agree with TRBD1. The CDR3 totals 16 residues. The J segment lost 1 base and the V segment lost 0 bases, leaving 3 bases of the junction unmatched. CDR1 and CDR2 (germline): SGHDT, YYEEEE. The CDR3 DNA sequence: TGTGCCAGCAGCTTGGCCGGACAGGTGAACACCGGGGAGCTGTTTTTT. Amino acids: CASSLAGQVNTGELFF.